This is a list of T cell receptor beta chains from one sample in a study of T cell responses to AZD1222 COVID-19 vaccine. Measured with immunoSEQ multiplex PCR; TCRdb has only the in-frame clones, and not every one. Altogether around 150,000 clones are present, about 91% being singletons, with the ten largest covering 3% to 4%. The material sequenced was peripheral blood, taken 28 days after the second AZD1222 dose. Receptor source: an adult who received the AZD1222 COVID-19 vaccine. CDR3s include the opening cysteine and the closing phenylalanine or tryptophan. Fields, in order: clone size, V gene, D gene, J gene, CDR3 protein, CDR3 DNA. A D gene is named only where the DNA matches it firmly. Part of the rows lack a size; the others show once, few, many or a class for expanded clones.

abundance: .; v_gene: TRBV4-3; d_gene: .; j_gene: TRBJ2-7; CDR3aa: CASSQDSRLDYEQYF; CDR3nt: TGCGCCAGCAGCCAAGATTCACGGTTGGACTACGAGCAGTACTTC
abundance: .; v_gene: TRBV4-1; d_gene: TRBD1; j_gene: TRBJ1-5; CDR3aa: CASSQVPFLQGRDQPQHF; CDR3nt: TGCGCCAGCAGCCAGGTACCCTTTCTACAGGGGCGCGATCAGCCCCAGCATTTT
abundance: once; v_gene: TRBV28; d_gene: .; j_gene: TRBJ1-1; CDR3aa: CASRSPGTQTRTEAFF; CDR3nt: TGTGCCAGCAGGTCGCCCGGGACCCAGACAAGGACTGAAGCTTTCTTT
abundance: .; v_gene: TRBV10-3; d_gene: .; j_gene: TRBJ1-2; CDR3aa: CAISEGPGYGYTF; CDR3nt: TGTGCCATCAGCGAGGGGCCGGGGTATGGCTACACCTTC
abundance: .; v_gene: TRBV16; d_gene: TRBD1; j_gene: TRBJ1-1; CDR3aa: CASSQAGTGYTEAFF; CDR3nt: TGTGCCAGCAGCCAAGCCGGGACAGGTTACACTGAAGCTTTCTTT
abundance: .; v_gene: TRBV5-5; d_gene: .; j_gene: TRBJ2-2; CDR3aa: CASSIYRGELFF; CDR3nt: TGTGCCAGCAGCATCTACAGGGGGGAGCTGTTTTTT
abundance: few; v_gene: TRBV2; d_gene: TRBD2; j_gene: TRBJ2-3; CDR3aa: CASSEAGGVDTQYF; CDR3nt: TGTGCCAGCAGTGAAGCTGGGGGGGTAGATACGCAGTATTTT
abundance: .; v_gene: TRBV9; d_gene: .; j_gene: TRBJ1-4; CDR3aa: CASSGTGRSNEKLFF; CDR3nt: TGTGCCAGCAGCGGAACAGGGAGGTCTAATGAAAAACTGTTTTTT
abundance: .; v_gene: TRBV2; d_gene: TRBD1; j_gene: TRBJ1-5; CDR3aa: CASSWGQGGNQPQHF; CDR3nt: TGTGCCAGCAGTTGGGGACAGGGTGGCAATCAGCCCCAGCATTTT
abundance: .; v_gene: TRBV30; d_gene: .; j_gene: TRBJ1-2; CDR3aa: CAWRRVLSYGYTF; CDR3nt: TGTGCCTGGAGGAGGGTTTTGAGCTATGGCTACACCTTC
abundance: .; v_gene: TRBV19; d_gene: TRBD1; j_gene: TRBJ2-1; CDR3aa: CASSTRGTGNYNEQFF; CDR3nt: TGTGCCAGTAGTACCCGAGGGACAGGGAACTACAATGAGCAGTTCTTC
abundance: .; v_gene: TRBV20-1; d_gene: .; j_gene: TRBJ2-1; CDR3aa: CSAKRPNEQFF; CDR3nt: TGCAGTGCAAAAAGACCCAATGAGCAGTTCTTC
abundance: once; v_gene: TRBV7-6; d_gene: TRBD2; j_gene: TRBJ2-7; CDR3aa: CASSSGLAGATQSKPYEQYF; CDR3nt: TGTGCCAGCAGCTCGGGACTAGCGGGTGCGACTCAAAGTAAACCCTACGAGCAGTACTTC
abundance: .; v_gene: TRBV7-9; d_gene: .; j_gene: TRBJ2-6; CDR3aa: CASSPRSSGANVLTF; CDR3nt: TGTGCCAGCAGCCCTCGAAGCTCTGGGGCCAACGTCCTGACTTTC
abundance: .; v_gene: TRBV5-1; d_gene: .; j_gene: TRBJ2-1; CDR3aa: CASSLGGGPFNEQFF; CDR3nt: TGCGCCAGCAGCTTGGGGGGAGGACCTTTCAATGAGCAGTTCTTC
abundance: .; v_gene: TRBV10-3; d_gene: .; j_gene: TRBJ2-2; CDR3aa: CAISGTTGTNTGELFF; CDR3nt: TGTGCCATCAGTGGTACGACTGGGACGAACACCGGGGAGCTGTTTTTT
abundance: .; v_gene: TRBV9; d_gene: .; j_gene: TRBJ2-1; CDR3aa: CASSVAGTGVAEQFF; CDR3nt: TGTGCCAGCAGCGTAGCTGGGACGGGAGTGGCTGAGCAGTTCTTC
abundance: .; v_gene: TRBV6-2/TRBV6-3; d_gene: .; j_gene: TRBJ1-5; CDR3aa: CASSYHRGINQPQHF; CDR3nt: TGTGCCAGCAGTTACCATCGAGGTATCAATCAGCCCCAGCATTTT
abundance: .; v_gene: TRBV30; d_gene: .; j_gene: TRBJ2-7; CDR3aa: CAWSGLAMRNEQYF; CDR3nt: TGTGCCTGGAGTGGCCTCGCCATGAGAAACGAGCAGTACTTC
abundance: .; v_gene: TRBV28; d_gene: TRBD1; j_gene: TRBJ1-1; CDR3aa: CASSSWGTGLNTEAFF; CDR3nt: TGTGCCAGCAGTTCATGGGGGACAGGGTTAAACACTGAAGCTTTCTTT
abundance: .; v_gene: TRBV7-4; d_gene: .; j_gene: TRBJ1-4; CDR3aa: CASSLESERRDEKLFF; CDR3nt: TGTGCCAGCAGCTTAGAGTCCGAGCGCAGGGATGAAAAACTGTTTTTT
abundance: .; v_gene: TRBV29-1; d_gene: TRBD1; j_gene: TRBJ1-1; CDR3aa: CSGRTGGNTEAFF; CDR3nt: TGCAGCGGACGGACAGGGGGGAATACTGAAGCTTTCTTT
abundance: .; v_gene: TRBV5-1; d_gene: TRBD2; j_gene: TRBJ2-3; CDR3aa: CASSLATSGDTDTQYF; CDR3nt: TGCGCCAGCAGCTTGGCTACTAGCGGGGACACAGATACGCAGTATTTT
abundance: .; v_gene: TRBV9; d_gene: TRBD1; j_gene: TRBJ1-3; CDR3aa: CASSAGQGSLIGNTIYF; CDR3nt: TGTGCCAGCAGCGCCGGACAGGGTTCCTTAATCGGAAACACCATATATTTT
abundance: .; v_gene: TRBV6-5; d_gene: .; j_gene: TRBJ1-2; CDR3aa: CASSYDGNNYGYTF; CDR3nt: TGTGCCAGCAGTTACGACGGGAACAACTATGGCTACACCTTC
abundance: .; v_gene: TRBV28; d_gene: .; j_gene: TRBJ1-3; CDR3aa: CASGRDSGNTIYF; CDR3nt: TGTGCCAGTGGACGGGACTCTGGAAACACCATATATTTT
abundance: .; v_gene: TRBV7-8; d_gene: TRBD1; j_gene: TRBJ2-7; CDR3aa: CASSLRPATGAEQYF; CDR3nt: TGTGCCAGCAGCTTACGTCCCGCCACAGGGGCCGAGCAGTACTTC
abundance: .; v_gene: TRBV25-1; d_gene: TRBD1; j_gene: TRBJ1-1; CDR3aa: CASSLTGTNTEAFF; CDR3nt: TGTGCCAGCAGTTTGACAGGGACCAACACTGAAGCTTTCTTT
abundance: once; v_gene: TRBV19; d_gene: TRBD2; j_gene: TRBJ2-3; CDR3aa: CASSVLQAGGPRTQYF; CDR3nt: TGTGCCAGTAGTGTGCTGCAAGCGGGAGGGCCCCGGACGCAGTATTTT
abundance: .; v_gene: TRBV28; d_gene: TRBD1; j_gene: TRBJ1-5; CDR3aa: CASSLTGAGNQPQHF; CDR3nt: TGTGCCAGCAGTTTGACAGGGGCTGGCAATCAGCCCCAGCATTTT
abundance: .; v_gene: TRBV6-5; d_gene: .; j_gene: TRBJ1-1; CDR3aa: CASSILRDWNTEAFF; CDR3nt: TGTGCCAGCAGTATCCTTAGGGACTGGAACACTGAAGCTTTCTTT
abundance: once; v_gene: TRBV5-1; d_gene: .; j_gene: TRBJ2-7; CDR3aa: CASSFYGTDPHEQYF; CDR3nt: TGCGCCAGCAGCTTCTACGGGACTGACCCCCACGAGCAGTACTTC
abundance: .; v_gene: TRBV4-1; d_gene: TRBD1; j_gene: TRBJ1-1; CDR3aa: CASSQAGGANTEAFF; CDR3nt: TGCGCCAGCAGCCAAGCAGGGGGAGCGAACACTGAAGCTTTCTTT
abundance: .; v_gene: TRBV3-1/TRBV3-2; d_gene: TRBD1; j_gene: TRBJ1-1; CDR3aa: CASSQRGGTGTTEAFF; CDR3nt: TGTGCCAGCAGCCAGAGAGGTGGGACAGGGACCACTGAAGCTTTCTTT
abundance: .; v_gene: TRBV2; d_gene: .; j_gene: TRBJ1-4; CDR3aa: CASSESVGEIGKLFF; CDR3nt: TGTGCCAGCAGTGAATCTGTGGGGGAGATCGGAAAACTGTTTTTT
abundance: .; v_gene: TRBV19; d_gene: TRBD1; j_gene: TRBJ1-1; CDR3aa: CASSIGSRGKAEAFF; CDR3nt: TGTGCCAGTAGTATAGGTTCCAGGGGGAAGGCTGAAGCTTTCTTT
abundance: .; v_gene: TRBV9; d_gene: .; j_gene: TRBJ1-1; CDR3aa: CASSVQGWFTEAFF; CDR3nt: TGTGCCAGCAGCGTACAGGGGTGGTTCACTGAAGCTTTCTTT
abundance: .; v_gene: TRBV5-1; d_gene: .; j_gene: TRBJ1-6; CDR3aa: CASSLTVSSYNSPLHF; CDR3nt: TGCGCCAGCAGCTTGACAGTGAGCTCCTATAATTCACCCCTCCACTTT
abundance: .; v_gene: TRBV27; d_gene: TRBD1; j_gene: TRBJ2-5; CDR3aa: CASSSSGGRTQYF; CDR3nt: TGTGCCAGCAGTTCCTCAGGGGGACGGACCCAGTACTTC
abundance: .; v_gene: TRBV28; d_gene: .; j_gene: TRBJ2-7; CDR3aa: CASSLKGGFSYEQYF; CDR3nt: TGTGCCAGCAGCCTGAAAGGGGGTTTCTCCTACGAGCAGTACTTC
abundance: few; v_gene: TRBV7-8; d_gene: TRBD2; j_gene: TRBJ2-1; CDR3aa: CASSLRESGRVSNEQFF; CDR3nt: TGTGCCAGCAGCTTACGGGAGAGCGGGAGGGTAAGCAATGAGCAGTTCTTC
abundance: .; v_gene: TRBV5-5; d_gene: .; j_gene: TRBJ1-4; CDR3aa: CASSLKQGSEKLFF; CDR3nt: TGTGCCAGCAGCTTGAAACAGGGCAGTGAAAAACTGTTTTTT
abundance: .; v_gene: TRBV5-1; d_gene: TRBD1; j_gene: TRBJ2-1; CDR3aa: CASSLSQGLGEQFF; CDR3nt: TGCGCCAGCAGCTTGTCACAGGGGTTGGGTGAGCAGTTCTTC
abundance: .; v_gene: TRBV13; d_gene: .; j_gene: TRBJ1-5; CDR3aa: CASSLGDQPQHF; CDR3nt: TGTGCCAGCAGCTTAGGGGATCAGCCCCAGCATTTT
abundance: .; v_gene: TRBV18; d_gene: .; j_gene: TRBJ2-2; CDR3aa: CASSPGRAANTGELFF; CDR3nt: TGTGCCAGCTCACCGGGCAGGGCGGCGAACACCGGGGAGCTGTTTTTT